Listed below are T cell receptor beta chains from one sample, sequenced in a study of T cell responses to AZD1222 COVID-19 vaccine. TCRdb keeps only in-frame clones here, not all; method: immunoSEQ multiplex PCR. The sample holds just over 30,000 clones, approximately 88% seen once. The source material was peripheral blood, sampled 28 days after the second AZD1222 dose. The receptors were gathered from an adult who received the AZD1222 COVID-19 vaccine. The CDR3 runs from the conserved cysteine through the conserved F or W. D genes are given only for firm matches. The size field is filled for only some rows; it gives once, few, many or a size class.

j_call d_call clone_size v_call cdr3_nt cdr3_aa
TRBJ1-3 - - TRBV4-2 TGTGCCAGCAGCCAAGGACGGAACTCTGGAAACACCATATATTTT CASSQGRNSGNTIYF
TRBJ2-3 - - TRBV5-6 TGTGCCAGCAGCAAAGGGGGGGCCCCTACGCAGTATTTT CASSKGGAPTQYF
TRBJ1-2 TRBD1 - TRBV13 TGTGCCAGCAGCTTAGAGGGGACAGGGGTTTATGGCTACACCTTC CASSLEGTGVYGYTF
TRBJ1-5 - - TRBV5-5 TGTGCCAGCAGCTCCTCTGCTTCGCTGGGACGGTGGAGCAATCAGCCCCAGCATTTT CASSSSASLGRWSNQPQHF
TRBJ1-2 - - TRBV11-2 TGTGCCAGCAGCTCCACTAAGGGGATTAACTATGGCTACACCTTC CASSSTKGINYGYTF
TRBJ2-7 TRBD1 medium-sized TRBV19 TGTGCCAGTAAGGCCGGGACAGCTCAAGGCTACGAGCAGTACTTC CASKAGTAQGYEQYF
TRBJ1-2 - - TRBV12-3/TRBV12-4 TGTGCCAGCAGTTTAGGGACATCATATGGCTACACCTTC CASSLGTSYGYTF
TRBJ1-1 - few TRBV18 TGTGCCAGCTCACCACAGGGACGCACTGAAGCTTTCTTT CASSPQGRTEAFF
TRBJ2-5 - - TRBV7-8 TGTGCCAGCAGTACGAGCGGAGAAGAGACCCAGTACTTC CASSTSGEETQYF
TRBJ2-7 TRBD1 - TRBV7-9 TGTGCCAGCAGCTTACTGGACAGGAACTACGAGCAGTACTTC CASSLLDRNYEQYF
TRBJ1-3 TRBD1 - TRBV6-6 TGTGCCAGCAGTCGAACCGGGGACAGGGTCCGCTTCTCTGGAAACACCATATATTTT CASSRTGDRVRFSGNTIYF
TRBJ1-1 TRBD1 - TRBV19 TGTGCCAGTAGTGAGGGACAGATAAACACTGAAGCTTTCTTT CASSEGQINTEAFF
TRBJ2-2 - - TRBV6-7 TGTGCCCTGGGGTGGCGGAACACCGGGGAGCTGTTTTTT CALGWRNTGELFF
TRBJ1-3 - - TRBV24-1 TGTGCCACCAGTGGGACCGGCCAGGAGGTTAACACCATATATTTT CATSGTGQEVNTIYF
TRBJ1-6 - - TRBV5-5 TGTGCCAGCAAAGGGGCGGCCTCCCCTCTCCACTTT CASKGAASPLHF
TRBJ1-6 - - TRBV15 TGTGCCACCAGCAGTCACGAGGGGTTAAATTCACCCCTCCACTTT CATSSHEGLNSPLHF
TRBJ2-1 TRBD2 - TRBV3-1/TRBV3-2 TGTGCCAGCCGATTAGCGGGGGGTGGTCATGAGCAGTTCTTC CASRLAGGGHEQFF
TRBJ1-2 - - TRBV6-5 TGTGCCAGCAGTTACTCTCCAGGGGATAACTATGGCTACACCTTC CASSYSPGDNYGYTF
TRBJ1-5 - - TRBV6-5 TGTGCCAGCAGTTACGGGGGCGACGGGGGGCAGCCCCAGCATTTT CASSYGGDGGQPQHF
TRBJ1-4 TRBD1 - TRBV18 TGTGCCAGCTCAGTCAATACAGGGGGCATTCGGGAAAAACTGTTTTTT CASSVNTGGIREKLFF
TRBJ2-6 - - TRBV29-1 TGCAGCGTTCGCGCAGATAACTCTGGGGCCAACGTCCTGACTTTC CSVRADNSGANVLTF
TRBJ1-5 - - TRBV7-8 TGTGCCAGCAGCGGACGACAGGCCAATCAGCCCCAGCATTTT CASSGRQANQPQHF
TRBJ1-2 - - TRBV18 TGTGCCAGCTCTAGTCGGGGCGGCTACACCTTC CASSSRGGYTF
TRBJ1-1 - - TRBV6-5 TGTGCCAGCAGTTCCACAGGGATCACTGAAGCTTTCTTT CASSSTGITEAFF
TRBJ2-5 TRBD2 - TRBV3-1/TRBV3-2 TGTGCCAGCAGCCAAGGGGAAGTAGCGGGGGTAGAGACCCAGTACTTC CASSQGEVAGVETQYF
TRBJ1-1 - - TRBV12-3/TRBV12-4 TGTGCCAGCAGCGGTGGGACCGAAGCTTTCTTT CASSGGTEAFF
TRBJ2-2 - - TRBV3-1/TRBV3-2 TGTGCCAGCAGCCAAGCTGCGGGATCCGGGGAGCTGTTTTTT CASSQAAGSGELFF
TRBJ2-7 - - TRBV30 TGTGCCTGGAGCCAAGGACAGTACTACGAGCAGTACTTC CAWSQGQYYEQYF
TRBJ2-7 - once TRBV5-1 TGCGCCAGCAGTTCGGTTGGGGCGCCGGGGAGAAACGAGCAGTACTTC CASSSVGAPGRNEQYF
TRBJ2-5 TRBD2 - TRBV2 TGTGCCAGCAGTGGTACTAGCGGGGGCCTAAGCGCAGGGACCCAGTACTTC CASSGTSGGLSAGTQYF
TRBJ2-6 TRBD1 - TRBV7-2 TGTGCCAGCAGCCGGGAGACAGGGGACTCTGGGGCCAACGTCCTGACTTTC CASSRETGDSGANVLTF
TRBJ2-2 - - TRBV2 TGTGCCAGCCTCGCAGGCGGGATCACCGGGGAGCTGTTTTTT CASLAGGITGELFF
TRBJ1-2 - - TRBV14 TGTGCCAGCAGCCCACCGGACAGCTATAACTATGGCTACACCTTC CASSPPDSYNYGYTF
TRBJ2-3 - - TRBV6-5 TGTGCCAGCAGTTACTCAACGGGGCGTTTCAAGTATTTT CASSYSTGRFKYF
TRBJ2-3 - - TRBV4-3 TGCGCCAGCAGCCCCACTTTAACAGATACGCAGTATTTT CASSPTLTDTQYF
TRBJ1-6 - - TRBV28 TGTGCCAGCAGTCCCCGTCCAAATTCACCCCTCCACTTT CASSPRPNSPLHF
TRBJ2-7 - few TRBV5-1 TGCGCCAGCAGATCCGGGACGGCCTCCTACGAGCAGTACTTC CASRSGTASYEQYF
TRBJ1-3 - - TRBV5-1 TGCGCCAGCAGGCCCTCGGGGGGCTCTGGAAACACCATATATTTT CASRPSGGSGNTIYF
TRBJ1-2 - - TRBV28 TGTGCCAGCAGTTTCCTCTCATACTTTTCAGGGGAAGGCTATGGCTACACCTTC CASSFLSYFSGEGYGYTF
TRBJ1-2 - - TRBV7-8 TGTGCCAGCAGCCGAAGGGCCGGGAATGGCTACACCTTC CASSRRAGNGYTF
TRBJ1-3 - - TRBV9 TGTGCCAGCAGCGGGGACTTCTCTGGAAACACCATATATTTT CASSGDFSGNTIYF
TRBJ1-4 - - TRBV27 TGTGCCAGCGGTGGTGGCGCGACTAATGAAAAACTGTTTTTT CASGGGATNEKLFF
TRBJ1-3 TRBD1 - TRBV7-9 TGTGCCAGCAGCTTAGCGGGACAGGGTTCTGGAAACACCATATATTTT CASSLAGQGSGNTIYF
TRBJ1-3 - few TRBV4-1 TGCGCCAGCAGCCCGCAGGGCCTGGTTGGAAACACCATATATTTT CASSPQGLVGNTIYF
TRBJ2-7 TRBD1 - TRBV10-3 TGTGCCATCAGTGAGGACAGGGCTAGAGGCTACGAGCAGTACTTC CAISEDRARGYEQYF
TRBJ2-4 TRBD1 - TRBV12-3/TRBV12-4 TGTGCCAGCAGTCCAGGGGGAAACATTCAGTACTTC CASSPGGNIQYF
TRBJ2-2 - - TRBV5-4 TGTGCCAGCAGCTTGTACGGGGGCACCGGGGAGCTGTTTTTT CASSLYGGTGELFF
TRBJ1-2 - few TRBV2 TGTGCCAGCAGCGATCTCATAGGCTACACCTTC CASSDLIGYTF
TRBJ1-3 - - TRBV7-9 TGTGCCAGCCCGGGCACTAGCTCTGGAAACACCATATATTTT CASPGTSSGNTIYF
TRBJ1-6 - - TRBV6-5 TGTGCCACAGGAGTATATAATTCACCCCTCCACTTT CATGVYNSPLHF
TRBJ1-6 - - TRBV4-3 TGCGCCAGCAGCCAAGTAGCCACCCAGAGCTCCTATAATTCACCCCTCCACTTT CASSQVATQSSYNSPLHF
TRBJ2-7 - - TRBV4-2 TGTGCCAGCAGCCAAGAATCAGCGAGCTCCTACGAGCAGTACTTC CASSQESASSYEQYF
TRBJ1-1 - - TRBV4-1 TGCGCCAGCAGCCAAACGCTTACAAGTAACACTGAAGCTTTCTTT CASSQTLTSNTEAFF